One sample yielded the 17 T cell receptor beta chains listed below, sequenced in a study of T cell repertoires in cytomegalovirus infection. One entry per CDR3 protein results from TCRdb running MiXCR on the reads. The data hold about 340,000 distinct CDR3 sequences, with almost 30% observed a single time. No cognate antigen is known for these TCRs. The specimen was cultured PBMCs, collected from culture after CMV antigen stimulation. The receptors were sampled from a human donor in good health (CMV status not recorded). Some clones in this sample may be carry-over from other donors' samples.

The rearrangement uses TRBV18 and TRBJ1-1; D call uncertain. CDR1 and CDR2 from the germline V gene are KGHSH and LQKENI. V was cut by 3 bases and J by 5 bases, with 13 bases left in between. The CDR3 covers 14 residues. CDR3 region: CASSPRSLGTEAFF. CDR3 DNA: TGTGCCAGCTCACCTAGGAGTCTGGGTACTGAAGCTTTCTTT.

This chain uses TRBV27 with TRBJ2-7, with TRBD2 matching over 10 bases. V was pared by 5 bases and J by 6 bases, with 7 bases of the junction left unmatched. CDR1 and CDR2 from the germline V gene are MNHEY and SMNVEV (reference sequence). The CDR3 has 14 residues. The CDR3 spells CASSPRLAGSEQYF. The CDR3 nucleotides read TGTGCCAGCAGTCCAAGACTAGCGGGCAGCGAGCAGTACTTC.

V and J are TRBV6-5 and TRBJ1-5; D not resolved. The CDR3 totals 15 residues. The germline CDR1 and CDR2 sequences are MNHEY and SVGAGI. V lost 2 bases and J 1 base, leaving 9 bases between the germline ends. CDR3 bases: TGTGCCAGCAGTTACGGGCCAAACAGCAATCAGCCCCAGCATTTT. Translating gives CASSYGPNSNQPQHF.

A few counts support this clonotype. The chain uses TRBV27 and TRBJ1-5; D not resolved. CDR3 length: 17 amino acids. Germline CDR1 is MNHEY and CDR2 is SMNVEV (reference sequence). The V and J ends lost 9 bases and 4 bases respectively, with 25 bases between them. The CDR3 coding sequence is TGTGCCAGTCGACCGGCACAGACTCGGCATGGTAATCAGCCCCAGCATTTT. Translation gives CASRPAQTRHGNQPQHF.

This clonotype was seen more than once but under ten times. The genes are TRBV9 and TRBJ1-1; D not resolved. The CDR3 consists of 16 residues. From germline, CDR1 is SGDLS and CDR2 YYNGEE. Trimming removed 0 bases from V and 2 bases from J, with 14 bases in between. In nucleotides, the CDR3 is TGTGCCAGCAGCGTAGGGGTCGCCTTGGGAAACACTGAAGCTTTCTTT. This encodes CASSVGVALGNTEAFF.

This clonotype was counted a few times. The gene calls are TRBV7-9 and TRBJ1-1, with a weak D call TRBD1 (5 bases). The ends were cut back, 6 bases at V and 1 base at J, with 21 bases in the middle. The length of the CDR3 is 17 residues. The V gene's germline CDR1 is SEHNR and CDR2 FQNEAQ (reference sequence). CDR3 in DNA: TGTGCCAGCAGGGAGGGGTTGGTGCTTTATGCGAACACTGAAGCTTTCTTT. Translation: CASREGLVLYANTEAFF. The whole variable domain, remainder taken from reference TRBV7-9 and TRBJ1-1, is DTGVSQNPRHKITKRGQNVTFRCDPISEHNRLYWYRQTLGQGPEFLTYFQNEAQLEKSRLLSDRFSAERPKGSFSTLEIQRTEQGDSAMYLCASREGLVLYANTEAFFGQGTRLTVV.

The V and J genes are TRBV12-3 or TRBV12-4 and TRBJ2-5, with D maybe TRBD1 (6 bases). The CDR3 is made up of 16 amino acids. Trimming removed 1 base from V and 1 base from J, with 13 bases in between. CDR3 nucleotide sequence: TGTGCCAGCAGTTTAGGGCCCCGACAGGCCCAAGAGACCCAGTACTTC. Translated: CASSLGPRQAQETQYF.

V gene TRBV5-4 combines with J gene TRBJ2-7; D unresolved. CDR3 length: 13 amino acids. Germline CDR1 and CDR2: SGHNT and YYREEE (reference sequence). V gave up 3 bases and J gave up 0 bases, with 7 bases separating them. The CDR3 DNA follows: TGTGCCAGCAGCTCTACATACTCCTACGAGCAGTACTTC. Translating gives CASSSTYSYEQYF.

Here the CDR3 reads CASSLTGGLQPQHF. As DNA, the CDR3 is TGTGCCAGTAGTCTCACAGGGGGCCTACAGCCCCAGCATTTT. The chain recombines TRBV19 with TRBJ1-5; 9 bases are shared with TRBD1. V dropped 5 bases and J dropped 7; count of bases not matched to a gene: 6. CDR1 and CDR2 from the germline V gene are LNHDA and SQIVND (reference sequence). This CDR3 is 14 amino acids long.

This clonotype has just a few counts. The chain recombines TRBV20-1 with TRBJ1-5; 7 positions match TRBD1. The J segment lost 6 bases and the V segment lost 0 bases, leaving 8 bases of the junction unmatched. The CDR3 consists of 15 residues. Germline CDR1 and CDR2: DFQATT and SNEGSKA (reference sequence). The CDR3 DNA sequence: TGCAGTGCTAGAGATGAGGGGGCTCGGAGTCAGCCCCAGCATTTT. Translated: CSARDEGARSQPQHF.

This clonotype came up a few times. This chain joins TRBV5-4 and TRBJ2-2; no reliable D call. Trimming took 6 bases from V and 0 from J, leaving 18 bases between them. The CDR3 runs 17 residues. CDR1 is SGHNT and CDR2 is YYREEE in the germline V gene (reference sequence). This CDR3 reads CASTVKGRGSNTGELFF. The CDR3 nucleotides read TGTGCCAGCACCGTCAAAGGTCGCGGTTCGAACACCGGGGAGCTGTTTTTT. The whole variable domain, remainder taken from reference TRBV5-4 and TRBJ2-2, is ETGVTQSPTHLIKTRGQQVTLRCSSQSGHNTVSWYQQALGQGPQFIFQYYREEENGRGNFPPRFSGLQFPNYSSELNVNALELDDSALYLCASTVKGRGSNTGELFFGEGSRLTVL.

This clonotype was seen a handful of times. The chain carries TRBV3-1 and TRBJ2-1; TRBD2 aligns across 7 bases. The CDR3 is 15 amino acids. V shed 4 bases and J 7 bases; nucleotides not matched to a gene: 10. The germline CDR1 and CDR2 sequences are LGHDT and YNNKEL (reference sequence). CDR3 in DNA: TGTGCCAGCAGCCGTTCCCGGGGTAGCGGGAATGAGCAGTTCTTC. This sequence encodes CASSRSRGSGNEQFF.

This clonotype was detected a few times. The chain employs TRBV6-5 and TRBJ2-7, with 7 bases lining up with TRBD1. The CDR3 sequence is 13 residues long. Germline V lookup: CDR1 MNHEY, CDR2 SVGAGI. V lost 5 bases to trimming and J lost 2 bases; unmatched junction nucleotides: 3. The CDR3 spells CASSRDSAYEQYF. The DNA of the CDR3 is TGTGCCAGCAGTCGGGACAGTGCCTACGAGCAGTACTTC.

The sample holds a few counts of this clonotype. V usage is TRBV28 and J usage is TRBJ1-1, with a tentative D call TRBD1 (6 bases). V lost 2 bases and J 0 bases, leaving 13 bases between the germline ends. The CDR3 is 16 residues long. Germline-derived CDR1 and CDR2 are MDHEN and SYDVKM. The CDR3 sequence: CASSLPPDRLNTEAFF. DNA of the CDR3: TGTGCCAGCAGTTTACCCCCCGACAGGCTGAACACTGAAGCTTTCTTT.

The chain combines TRBV12-3 or TRBV12-4 with TRBJ2-7; 11 bases line up with TRBD2. The length of the CDR3 is 15 residues. Unmatched junction bases numbered 10, after V lost 5 bases and J lost 7 bases. Here the CDR3 DNA reads TGTGCCAGCAGTCTGGGGACTAGCGGTTTGGGGGAGCAGTACTTC. Translating gives CASSLGTSGLGEQYF.

This clonotype was observed at least ten times. This chain uses TRBV28 with TRBJ1-4, with TRBD1 identical over 8 bases. The CDR3 extends over 16 amino acids. In germline, CDR1 is MDHEN, CDR2 SYDVKM. V dropped 6 bases and J dropped 7; count of bases not matched to a gene: 13. For the CDR3, the DNA is TGTGCCAGCAGACCACCTCCCGGGACAGGAATTGAAAAACTGTTTTTT. It encodes CASRPPPGTGIEKLFF.

CDR3 DNA sequence: TGTGCCAGCAGTTGGACACTAGCGGGAGGCACAGATACGCAGTATTTT. This sequence encodes CASSWTLAGGTDTQYF. This sequence joins TRBV27 and TRBJ2-3; 11 bases fit TRBD2. The J segment lost 1 base and the V segment lost 4 bases, leaving 4 bases of the junction unmatched. Looked up from germline, CDR1 is MNHEY and CDR2 is SMNVEV (reference sequence). There are 16 residues in the CDR3.